The rows below give T cell receptor beta chains drawn from one sample of a study of cytomegalovirus exposure and HLA in healthy donors. Libraries were prepared by immunoSEQ multiplex PCR; TCRdb keeps only in-frame clonotypes and omits some of them. The profile shows 220,000 or so clones, approximately 88% of them singletons. The sample comprised PBMCs. Receptor source: a woman in her thirties in good health and CMV-seropositive. The conserved cysteine and the conserved F or W are not part of the CDR3 here. The order of the fields is V gene, J gene, CDR3 protein.

v_gene: TRBV30
j_gene: TRBJ1-1
CDR3aa: AWQKNTEAF

v_gene: TRBV29-1
j_gene: TRBJ2-5
CDR3aa: SVEDLSGRGAETQY

v_gene: TRBV29-1
j_gene: TRBJ2-7
CDR3aa: SVEASGRPYEQY

v_gene: TRBV7-2
j_gene: TRBJ2-1
CDR3aa: ASSLGPPTEYNEQF

v_gene: TRBV27
j_gene: TRBJ2-7
CDR3aa: ASSSSSTSSYEQY

v_gene: TRBV30
j_gene: TRBJ1-1
CDR3aa: AWSVRYRGHTEAF

v_gene: TRBV13
j_gene: TRBJ1-1
CDR3aa: ASSLVPKGSTEAF

v_gene: TRBV4-3
j_gene: TRBJ1-2
CDR3aa: ASSQVGAATYGYT

v_gene: TRBV6-6
j_gene: TRBJ1-2
CDR3aa: ASSSTGTGHQGYT

v_gene: TRBV10-3
j_gene: TRBJ2-5
CDR3aa: AISGVGGQETQY

v_gene: TRBV11-2
j_gene: TRBJ2-4
CDR3aa: ASSAVMGSKNIQY

v_gene: TRBV27
j_gene: TRBJ2-3
CDR3aa: ASSPGQGRGTDTQY

v_gene: TRBV5-1
j_gene: TRBJ2-7
CDR3aa: ASTPGKHSYEQY

v_gene: TRBV29-1
j_gene: TRBJ1-1
CDR3aa: SVEGFMNTEAF

v_gene: TRBV9
j_gene: TRBJ2-7
CDR3aa: ASSVGTGEREQY

v_gene: TRBV6-5
j_gene: TRBJ1-1
CDR3aa: ASSYSGHTNTEAF

v_gene: TRBV25-1
j_gene: TRBJ2-2
CDR3aa: ASAQQGRELF

v_gene: TRBV19
j_gene: TRBJ2-7
CDR3aa: ASSIGGRLYEQY

v_gene: TRBV4-1
j_gene: TRBJ2-1
CDR3aa: ASSPSFVSYNEQF

v_gene: TRBV5-1
j_gene: TRBJ1-1
CDR3aa: ASSYGTDEAF

v_gene: TRBV27
j_gene: TRBJ2-7
CDR3aa: ASSLSRDEQY

v_gene: TRBV5-4
j_gene: TRBJ1-5
CDR3aa: ASSFFEARDQPQH

v_gene: TRBV6-4
j_gene: TRBJ2-1
CDR3aa: ASSDSGDRGNEQF

v_gene: TRBV18
j_gene: TRBJ1-2
CDR3aa: ASSTRDYGYT

v_gene: TRBV4-2
j_gene: TRBJ2-7
CDR3aa: ASSPNIPVTAHSYEQY

v_gene: TRBV23-1
j_gene: TRBJ2-7
CDR3aa: ARTRGGRGLFYEQY

v_gene: TRBV7-8
j_gene: TRBJ1-2
CDR3aa: ASKLGTGAYGYT

v_gene: TRBV10-3
j_gene: TRBJ2-1
CDR3aa: AISPFDRLNEQF

v_gene: TRBV2
j_gene: TRBJ2-2
CDR3aa: ASSPAPVGTGELF

v_gene: TRBV5-1
j_gene: TRBJ1-1
CDR3aa: ASSLEAGGEAF

v_gene: TRBV28
j_gene: TRBJ2-5
CDR3aa: ASSYPNGGLETQY

v_gene: TRBV2
j_gene: TRBJ1-5
CDR3aa: ASSVRSISNQPQH

v_gene: TRBV7-9
j_gene: TRBJ1-5
CDR3aa: ASSRDNQPQH

v_gene: TRBV4-1
j_gene: TRBJ2-2
CDR3aa: ASSPGAGSRELF

v_gene: TRBV27
j_gene: TRBJ2-1
CDR3aa: ASSRGLAGAYNEQF

v_gene: TRBV30
j_gene: TRBJ1-5
CDR3aa: AWSKQGDQPQH

v_gene: TRBV29-1
j_gene: TRBJ1-2
CDR3aa: SVSDGTNYGYT